Following are 31 T cell receptor beta chains from one sample sequenced in a study of a mutant IDH1 vaccine in newly diagnosed glioma. Time point specified: baseline, week 1 (first vaccination visit). The treatment is: pre-vaccination baseline after standard-of-care therapy. Assay used: immunoSEQ multiplex PCR; TCRdb lists only in-frame clones, some missing. The sample consists of 50,000 or so clones, just over 85% of them appearing once. Sequencing used PBMCs, obtained from a glioma patient treated with radiotherapy, temozolomide or both. Receptors were obtained from a man aged 35 to 55 with glioma.

The V and J genes are TRBV7-2 and TRBJ2-3, with TRBD2 matching 7 bases. The CDR3 is made up of 14 amino acids. Germline loops: CDR1 SGHTA, CDR2 FQGNSA. V shed 4 bases and J 1 base; nucleotides not matched to a gene: 2. CDR3 sequence (DNA): TGTGCCAGCAGCTGGCTAGCGGGCACAGATACGCAGTATTTT. Protein product: CASSWLAGTDTQYF.

The chain combines TRBV6-5 with TRBJ1-5; possibly TRBD1 for D (5 bases). The V gene lost 0 bases and the J gene lost 7 bases, with 10 bases spanning the gap. The CDR3 contains 14 residues. Germline CDR1 and CDR2: MNHEY and SVGAGI. The CDR3 here is CASSYSRQGQPQHF. The CDR3 bases are TGTGCCAGCAGTTACTCGAGGCAGGGCCAGCCCCAGCATTTT.

The rearrangement links TRBV6-1 to TRBJ1-3, with D tentatively TRBD1 (6 bases). The CDR3 is 14 residues long. Trimming stripped 7 bases from V and 0 bases from J, with 10 bases between. From germline, CDR1 is MNHNS and CDR2 SASEGT. CDR3 nucleotides: TGTGCCAGCAAAACAGGGAGCTCTGGAAACACCATATATTTT. Translated: CASKTGSSGNTIYF.

The CDR3 nucleotides read TGTGCCAGCAGCTCCCGGGGGGCGGTGGATACGCAGTATTTT. Translating gives CASSSRGAVDTQYF. V and J are TRBV4-2 and TRBJ2-3; D is possibly TRBD2 (7 bases). CDR1 is LGHNA and CDR2 is YNFKEQ in the germline V gene. V lost 5 bases, J lost 6 bases, and 15 bases lay in between. The CDR3 totals 14 residues.

CDR3 DNA: TGCGCCAGCAGCCAAGCGGGGGACAGGGTAGGCACAGATACGCAGTATTTT. Encoded protein: CASSQAGDRVGTDTQYF. The chain has TRBV4-1 and TRBJ2-3; TRBD1 aligns across 9 bases. The V gene's germline CDR1 is MGHRA and CDR2 YSYEKL. The V segment lost 1 base and the J segment 1 base; nucleotides outside the gene matches: 6. The CDR3 totals 17 residues.

The chain combines TRBV9 with TRBJ2-7, with unresolved D. The CDR3 extends over 13 amino acids. Per germline, CDR1 SGDLS and CDR2 YYNGEE. V was cut by 5 bases and J by 6 bases, with 15 bases left in between. CDR3 protein: CASSRVSSGEQYF. As DNA, the CDR3 is TGTGCCAGCAGTCGGGTTTCCTCAGGCGAGCAGTACTTC.

The gene calls are TRBV11-2 and TRBJ1-5; D is uncertain. Trimming took off 1 base at V and 5 bases at J, with 6 bases between the two ends. The V gene's germline CDR1 is SGHAT and CDR2 FQNNGV. The CDR3 consists of 13 residues. CDR3 coding DNA: TGTGCCAGCAGCTTAGGGCAGTATCAGCCCCAGCATTTT. Its protein is CASSLGQYQPQHF.

This sequence joins TRBV10-3 and TRBJ2-5; D is uncertain. This CDR3 comprises 14 residues. V was pared by 0 bases and J by 2 bases, with 7 bases between. Germline V gene lookup returns CDR1 ENHRY and CDR2 SYGVKD. CDR3 residues: CAISESVGQETQYF. In DNA, the CDR3 is TGTGCCATCAGTGAGTCGGTCGGACAAGAGACCCAGTACTTC.

V gene TRBV6-5 combines with J gene TRBJ1-2; the D is unclear. V was shortened by 8 bases and J by 2 bases, with 6 bases between the two germline ends. The CDR3 runs to 11 residues. The germline V gene encodes CDR1 MNHEY and CDR2 SVGAGI. The CDR3 protein is CASGRNYGYTF. DNA for the CDR3: TGTGCCAGCGGCAGGAACTATGGCTACACCTTC.

J is TRBJ2-1 and V is TRBV25-1; 11 nucleotides line up with TRBD2. Germline V CDR1 and CDR2: MGHDK, SYGVNS. J lost 9 bases, V lost 1 base, and 8 bases had no gene match. The CDR3 sequence is 16 residues long. CDR3 residues: CASSEWVAGGPSEQFF. The DNA for the CDR3 is TGTGCCAGCAGTGAATGGGTAGCGGGAGGGCCGAGTGAGCAGTTCTTC.

V and J are TRBV5-1 and TRBJ1-1; possible D gene TRBD1, 6 bases. V was cut by 3 bases and J by 1 base, with 10 bases left in between. CDR3 length: 14 residues. Germline CDR1 and CDR2: SGHRS and YFSETQ. The CDR3: CASSWGGANTEAFF. The CDR3, as DNA: TGCGCCAGCAGCTGGGGGGGGGCGAACACTGAAGCTTTCTTT.

The V gene is TRBV2, the J gene TRBJ2-3; 7 bases agree with TRBD2. This CDR3 has 18 amino acids. Germline CDR1 and CDR2: SNHLY and FYNNEI. Unmatched junction bases numbered 15, after V lost 6 bases and J lost 0 bases. This chain's CDR3 is CASRGRLAEPSSTDTQYF. CDR3 sequence (DNA): TGTGCCAGCAGAGGGAGGCTAGCGGAGCCCTCTAGCACAGATACGCAGTATTTT.

This chain joins TRBV5-6 and TRBJ2-7; 8 bases match TRBD1. The CDR3 runs to 14 residues. Germline CDR1 and CDR2: SGHDT and YYEEEE. The CDR3 sequence is CASSLFDRGWPTLV. CDR3 DNA: TGTGCCAGCAGCTTGTTCGACAGGGGTTGGCCGACACTTGTC.

V usage is TRBV18 and J usage is TRBJ2-4; D possibly corresponds to TRBD1 (6 bases). Germline-derived CDR1 and CDR2 are KGHSH and LQKENI. This CDR3 region has 15 residues. With 2 bases removed from V and 2 bases from J, the gap between germline ends came to 10 bases. The CDR3 DNA reads as TGTGCCAGCTCACCAACTCAGGGGTCCAAAAACATTCAGTACTTC. It is translated as CASSPTQGSKNIQYF.

V gene TRBV9 combines with J gene TRBJ2-2; TRBD1 aligns across 8 bases. The germline CDR1 and CDR2 sequences are SGDLS and YYNGEE. V dropped 4 bases and J dropped 6; count of bases not matched to a gene: 8. This CDR3 contains 15 residues. The CDR3 loop reads CASSTGQGTSGELFF. As DNA, the CDR3 is TGTGCCAGCAGCACCGGACAGGGAACTTCCGGGGAGCTGTTTTTT.

This clone was detected a few times. The chain couples TRBV7-6 to TRBJ2-2; 7 nucleotides align to TRBD2. V lost 8 bases and J lost 4; bases outside the gene matches: 7. The CDR3 extends over 14 amino acids. The germline CDR1 and CDR2 sequences are SGHVS and FNYEAQ. The CDR3 DNA is TGTGCCAGCCGGCCCCTAGCGGCCACCGGGGAGCTGTTTTTT. It is translated as CASRPLAATGELFF. Full variable domain (rest looked up from reference TRBV7-6 and TRBJ2-2): GAGVSQSPRYKVTKRGQDVALRCDPISGHVSLYWYRQALGQGPEFLTYFNYEAQQDKSGLPNDRFSAERPEGSISTLTIQRTEQRDSAMYRCASRPLAATGELFFGEGSRLTVL.

The CDR3 DNA reads as TGTGCCAGCAGCATTCTAAACAGGGGAGGGTTTCAGCATTTT. This encodes CASSILNRGGFQHF. The rearrangement links TRBV5-6 to TRBJ1-5; 7 nucleotides agree with TRBD1. The V segment lost 4 bases and the J segment 13 bases; nucleotides outside the gene matches: 14. The CDR3 contains 14 residues. Looked up from germline, CDR1 is SGHDT and CDR2 is YYEEEE.

The chain combines TRBV5-6 with TRBJ2-4; D is perhaps TRBD1 (6 bases). The CDR3 has 14 residues. Germline CDR1 reads SGHDT; CDR2 reads YYEEEE. Trimming left V 5 bases short and J 8 bases short, with 17 bases between. The CDR3 sequence: CASSWETGIHIQYF. In DNA form, the CDR3 reads TGTGCCAGCAGTTGGGAAACAGGGATTCACATTCAGTACTTC.

The CDR3 region has the DNA TGTGCCAGCAGTGAAGGGATTGGCTACACCTTC. Residues: CASSEGIGYTF. The chain uses TRBV2 and TRBJ1-2, with D unresolved. The CDR3 is 11 residues long. V lost 1 base, J lost 7 bases, and 4 bases lay in between. The germline V gene encodes CDR1 SNHLY and CDR2 FYNNEI.

The chain is built from TRBV29-1 and TRBJ1-4, with D maybe TRBD1 (6 bases). This CDR3 has 14 residues. CDR1 is SQVTM and CDR2 is ANQGSEA in the germline V gene. Trimming cost V 5 bases and J 4 bases, with 14 bases left between them. The CDR3: CSVLHRGHNEKLFF. In nucleotides, the CDR3 is TGCAGCGTTCTCCACCGGGGGCATAATGAAAAACTGTTTTTT.

This chain joins TRBV18 and TRBJ1-5, with a tentative D call TRBD1 (5 bases). This CDR3 comprises 15 residues. The ends were cut back, 2 bases at V and 0 bases at J, with 8 bases in the middle. Germline V gene sequence: CDR1 KGHSH, CDR2 LQKENI. CDR3 DNA: TGTGCCAGCTCACCAAGGGGTAATAGCAATCAGCCCCAGCATTTT. It encodes CASSPRGNSNQPQHF.

This chain connects TRBV5-1 to TRBJ2-7; 7 nucleotides agree with TRBD1. The CDR3 consists of 14 residues. V was pared by 4 bases and J by 0 bases, with 4 bases of the junction left unmatched. Germline-derived CDR1 and CDR2 are SGHRS and YFSETQ. This CDR3 is CASSLRTGSYEQYF. The CDR3 nucleotides are TGCGCCAGCAGCCTACGGACAGGCTCCTACGAGCAGTACTTC.

The chain carries TRBV19 and TRBJ2-7; 13 bases are shared with TRBD2. This CDR3 comprises 17 residues. Germline V gives CDR1 LNHDA, CDR2 SQIVND (reference sequence). The V and J ends lost 5 bases and 2 bases, in that order; junction bases with no gene match: 9. For the CDR3, the DNA is TGTGCCAGTAGTCCGACAAGGACTAGCGGGAGTGCCTACGAGCAGTACTTC. Protein sequence: CASSPTRTSGSAYEQYF.

This clone was found a few times. V is TRBV5-5 and J is TRBJ1-1; no definite D call. The CDR3 has 16 residues. Germline V CDR1 and CDR2: SGHKS, YYEKEE (reference sequence). The ends were cut back, 0 bases at V and 0 bases at J, with 12 bases in the middle. The CDR3 spells CASSLAPGVMNTEAFF. In DNA form, the CDR3 reads TGTGCCAGCAGCTTGGCGCCGGGAGTTATGAACACTGAAGCTTTCTTT.

The V gene is TRBV6-1, the J gene TRBJ2-5; D might be TRBD1 (5 bases). Germline V lookup: CDR1 MNHNS, CDR2 SASEGT. The V gene lost 9 bases and the J gene lost 5 bases, with 16 bases spanning the gap. CDR3 length: 13 amino acids. Here the CDR3 reads CASLRQGWETQYF. The CDR3 DNA follows: TGTGCCAGTCTACGTCAGGGTTGGGAGACCCAGTACTTC.

The chain recombines TRBV20-1 with TRBJ1-4; 8 bases are shared with TRBD1. The ends lost 7 bases at V and 11 bases at J; junction bases unmatched: 6. CDR1 is DFQATT, CDR2 SNEGSKA, per germline (reference sequence). The CDR3 sequence is 11 residues long. CDR3 in amino acids: CSVPSGGKLFF. The CDR3 region has the DNA TGCAGTGTCCCTTCAGGGGGCAAACTGTTTTTT.

The chain couples TRBV4-3 to TRBJ1-5; 11 positions agree with TRBD1. Germline trimming cut 3 bases from V and 15 bases from J; bases unmatched to any gene: 7. CDR1 and CDR2 (germline): LGHNA, YSLEER. The CDR3 totals 13 residues. CDR3 sequence (DNA): TGCGCCAGCAGCCAGGGGACAGGGGGGGCGACGCATTTT. Its translation is CASSQGTGGATHF.

V and J are TRBV18 and TRBJ2-7; 7 bases are shared with TRBD2. The CDR3 sequence is 16 residues long. Germline values: CDR1 KGHSH, CDR2 LQKENI. Germline trimming cut 0 bases from V and 3 bases from J; bases unmatched to any gene: 8. The CDR3 region has the DNA TGTGCCAGCTCACCACCGAGCGGCGGGGGAGACTACGAGCAGTACTTC. Translation: CASSPPSGGGDYEQYF.

The chain recombines TRBV4-1 with TRBJ1-4, with 10 bases lining up with TRBD1. Trimming took 4 bases from V and 1 from J; bases not matched to a gene: 6. This CDR3 is 17 amino acids long. Germline-derived CDR1 and CDR2 are MGHRA and YSYEKL. Here the CDR3 reads CASSLPGQGKTNEKLFF. The CDR3 bases are TGCGCCAGCAGCCTACCGGGACAGGGGAAAACTAATGAAAAACTGTTTTTT.

This clone was counted a single time. The J gene is TRBJ1-2, the V gene TRBV5-5, with unresolved D. CDR3 length: 13 amino acids. Trimming left V 2 bases short and J 1 base short, with 6 bases between. Germline V gene sequence: CDR1 SGHKS, CDR2 YYEKEE (reference sequence). CDR3 DNA sequence: TGTGCCAGCAGCTTTGACATTAACTATGGCTACACCTTC. It encodes CASSFDINYGYTF. The full variable domain, its missing parts supplied by reference TRBV5-5 and TRBJ1-2, is DAGVTQSPTHLIKTRGQQVTLRCSPISGHKSVSWYQQVLGQGPQFIFQYYEKEERGRGNFPDRFSARQFPNYSSELNVNALLLGDSALYLCASSFDINYGYTFGSGTRLTVV.

CDR3 in DNA: TGTGCCAGCTCACGACTAGCGGGAGGAGCAGATACGCAGTATTTT. Amino acids: CASSRLAGGADTQYF. The chain combines TRBV18 with TRBJ2-3; 13 bases are shared with TRBD2. The CDR3 extends over 15 amino acids. CDR1 is KGHSH, CDR2 LQKENI, per germline. V gave up 4 bases and J gave up 4 bases; unmatched junction bases: 2.